This record covers a single T cell receptor beta chain. Its target is not known. Per the original methods: Samples held a median of roughly 100,000 TCRs, range roughly 23,224–700,000. MiXCR, applied by TCRdb to the RACE reads, yields one record per CDR3 protein. TCRdb, rather than the study authors, made the V and J calls. The table records fewer than 130,000 distinct CDR3 sequences, approximately 11% of them present only once. This record belongs to a study of human T cells and chemical hapten exposure. Study-level information: Small volume differences among pooled libraries mainly caused per-sample TCR yield variation. Notes on the study in general: Compared with pre-sensitization or healthy control sets, expanded TCRs clustered more. Counts of TCRs above 1 in 1000 frequency stayed unchanged with DPC sensitization.

Germline-derived CDR1 and CDR2 are MNHEY and SVGEGT. The CDR3 consists of 15 residues. Trimming took 2 bases from V and 0 from J, leaving 11 bases between them. Time point in this sample: patch test 1, 2 weeks after DPC sensitization. Specified treatment: therapeutic diphenylcyclopropenone sensitization with weekly scalp DPC. The chain recombines TRBV6-2 or TRBV6-3 with TRBJ2-7; D not certain. Specimen: whole blood, collected in connection with sensitization to the hapten diphenylcyclopropenone (DPC). This clonotype was obtained from a woman aged 40 to 49 with alopecia areata. Some clones in this sample may be carry-over from other donors' samples. The CDR3 reads CASSYGPSLSYEQYF. The DNA of the CDR3 is TGTGCCAGCAGTTACGGGCCATCCCTCTCCTACGAGCAGTACTTC.